The entry below gives a single TCR beta chain sequence along with its context. Its target is not known. Each person with ophthalmopathy scored at least 3 on the Clinical Activity Score, reached NOSPECS grade 4 or higher, and had been ill under 3 months. RNA transcripts provided the source from which TCR beta CDR3 regions were amplified. With the HTBI primer set, the TCR CDR3 went through a first round of RT-PCR. TCRdb itself ran the multiplex PCR reads through MiXCR, one entry per CDR3 protein. Of hundreds of thousands of distinct CDR3 sequences in the sample, approximately 16% are singletons; the top ten hold 25% to 30%. This sample stems from a study of T cells in Graves' hyperthyroidism and ophthalmopathy. Study-level results: Ophthalmopathy, as predicted by the model, came a median roughly 6.3 months after the prediction.

The V gene lost 7 bases and the J gene lost 5 bases, with 14 bases spanning the gap. The V gene's germline CDR1 is LNHDA and CDR2 SQIVND (reference sequence). This CDR3 contains 13 residues. The clonotype comes from a young woman with Graves' ophthalmopathy. The genes are TRBV19 and TRBJ2-5, with D perhaps TRBD1 (5 bases). What was sequenced was blood. The CDR3 nucleotides read TGTGCCAGTACTTCAGGGCGTCGGGAGACCCAGTACTTC. Translation gives CASTSGRRETQYF. Drawing the rest from reference TRBV19 and TRBJ2-5, the complete variable domain is DGGITQSPKYLFRKEGQNVTLSCEQNLNHDAMYWYRQDPGQGLRLIYYSQIVNDFQKGDIAEGYSVSREKKESFPLTVTSAQKNPTAFYLCASTSGRRETQYFGPGTRLLVL.